A selection of T cell receptor beta chains follows, all from one sample in a study of blood T cells in healthy people across ages. TCRdb reprocessed the 5' RACE reads with MiXCR, giving one entry per CDR3 protein. This sample yields fewer than 1,000,000 distinct CDR3 sequences, of which 46% are seen a single time; 15% to 20% belongs to the top ten. Material: blood. These receptors were taken from a man older than 75 in good health. Each CDR3 is given with its conserved first and last residue. The D gene is left open where the match is weak. For some rows the clone size is stated as once, few or many, or as a class when expanded; others skip it.

j_gene,d_gene,abundance,v_gene,CDR3aa,CDR3nt
TRBJ1-2,NA,NA,TRBV28,CASRRTGDYYGYTF,TGTGCCAGCAGGCGAACAGGCGACTACTATGGCTACACCTTC
TRBJ2-7,TRBD1,few,TRBV6-6,CASRRDRGHYEQYF,TGTGCCAGCAGGAGAGACAGGGGGCACTACGAGCAGTACTTC
TRBJ2-1,TRBD2,NA,TRBV12-3/TRBV12-4,CASSLSGRLFDEQFF,TGTGCCAGCAGTCTTAGCGGGAGACTGTTTGACGAGCAGTTCTTC
TRBJ1-1,NA,NA,TRBV2,CASISGPSPEAFF,TGTGCCAGCATTTCCGGGCCTTCTCCTGAAGCTTTCTTT
TRBJ2-5,NA,NA,TRBV4-1,CASSQAEDWRETQYF,TGCGCCAGCAGCCAAGCCGAGGACTGGAGAGAGACCCAGTACTTC
TRBJ1-5,NA,many,TRBV3-1,CASSQYRDQPQHF,TGTGCCAGCAGCCAATACAGGGATCAGCCCCAGCATTTT
TRBJ2-5,NA,NA,TRBV29-1,CNVAGIQETQYF,TGCAACGTTGCGGGGATCCAAGAGACCCAGTACTTC
TRBJ2-1,NA,few,TRBV29-1,CSVDRQANNEQFF,TGCAGCGTTGACCGACAGGCTAACAATGAGCAGTTCTTC
TRBJ1-1,NA,NA,TRBV10-3,CAISFQGPDTEAFF,TGTGCCATCAGTTTCCAGGGACCTGATACTGAAGCTTTCTTT
TRBJ1-1,TRBD1,NA,TRBV3-1,CASSQGDRVSEAFF,TGTGCCAGCAGCCAAGGGGACAGGGTATCTGAAGCTTTCTTT
TRBJ2-3,TRBD2,many,TRBV12-3/TRBV12-4,CASSPAGDTQYF,TGTGCCAGCAGCCCAGCGGGGGATACGCAGTATTTT
TRBJ2-7,NA,once,TRBV25-1,CASSELDSGPYEQYF,TGTGCCAGCAGTGAATTGGATAGCGGACCGTACGAGCAGTACTTC
TRBJ2-5,TRBD2,NA,TRBV20-1,CSSPGLAVRTQYF,TGCAGCTCCCCGGGACTAGCAGTAAGGACCCAGTACTTC
TRBJ1-2,NA,NA,TRBV30,CAWSVGQTNYGYTF,TGTGCCTGGAGTGTAGGGCAGACTAACTATGGCTACACCTTC
TRBJ1-2,NA,few,TRBV24-1,CATSDPVVYGYTF,TGTGCCACCAGTGACCCCGTCGTCTATGGCTACACCTTC
TRBJ2-7,TRBD1,few,TRBV6-5,CASRDRDRAYEQYF,TGTGCCAGCAGAGACCGGGACAGAGCCTACGAGCAGTACTTC
TRBJ2-2,TRBD2,NA,TRBV9,CASSVGLAENTGELFF,TGTGCCAGCAGCGTAGGGCTAGCGGAGAACACCGGGGAGCTGTTTTTT
TRBJ2-1,TRBD1,NA,TRBV28,CASSSQGGASEFF,TGTGCCAGCAGTTCCCAAGGGGGCGCGTCAGAGTTCTTC
TRBJ2-5,NA,NA,TRBV11-3,CASSLPGLAETQYF,TGTGCCAGCAGCTTGCCGGGGCTTGCGGAGACCCAGTACTTC